What follows are 30 T cell receptor beta chains derived from one specimen sequenced in a study of monozygotic twins with inflammatory bowel disease. TCRdb reprocessed the 5' RACE reads; each CDR3 protein has one entry and no DNA is given. This sample contains under 200,000 distinct CDR3 sequences. Sequenced input: blood. These receptor sequences come from a human donor with ulcerative colitis or Crohn's disease, or a healthy co-twin of an affected twin (not recorded which).

This chain links TRBV12-3 or TRBV12-4 with TRBJ2-1. This CDR3 is built from 14 residues. CDR3 amino acids: CASSFVLAYNEQFF.

The V and J genes are TRBV19 and TRBJ2-1. Germline lookup yields CDR1 LNHDA and CDR2 SQIVND (reference sequence). The CDR3 has 11 amino acids. CDR3 loop: CASEMNNEQFF.

CDR3 loop: CASMARDNEQFF. The rearrangement joins TRBV2 to TRBJ2-1; TCRdb lists TRBD1, though no DNA is available to test this call. The CDR3 contains 12 residues. Germline V gene lookup returns CDR1 SNHLY and CDR2 FYNNEI.

The chain has TRBV27 and TRBJ1-1; lacking DNA, the TRBD1 call made by TCRdb goes unchecked. Germline lookup yields CDR1 MNHEY and CDR2 SMNVEV (reference sequence). CDR3 length: 16 amino acids. This CDR3 is CASSLRGHLLVSEAFF.

The chain has TRBV5-5 and TRBJ1-2; TCRdb calls TRBD1, which cannot be checked without DNA. This CDR3 contains 18 residues. From germline, CDR1 is SGHKS and CDR2 YYEKEE (reference sequence). The CDR3 is CASSLALKTGTANYGYTF.

The chain is built from TRBV29-1 and TRBJ2-2; TCRdb lists TRBD1, though no DNA is available to test this call. CDR3 length: 14 residues. The V gene's germline CDR1 is SQVTM and CDR2 ANQGSEA. The CDR3 here is CSGATGGITGELFF.

The CDR3 loop is CASSEGSGLTQETQYF. V is TRBV25-1 and J is TRBJ2-5. This CDR3 comprises 16 residues. The germline V gene has CDR1 MGHDK and CDR2 SYGVNS.

The rearrangement links TRBV20-1 to TRBJ2-1; TCRdb lists TRBD2, though no DNA is available to test this call. Germline CDR1 and CDR2: DFQATT and SNEGSKA (reference sequence). This CDR3 spans 17 amino acids. The CDR3 loop is CSAQGGSGTSSYNEQFF.

This rearrangement joins TRBV7-2 to TRBJ1-2. Germline-derived CDR1 and CDR2 are SGHTA and FQGNSA. This CDR3 is built from 14 residues. The CDR3 protein is CASSFQADNYGYTF.

This CDR3 is CASSLAFLSGAISYNEQFF. The V call is TRBV5-1, the J call TRBJ2-1; the TCRdb call, TRBD2, lacks DNA for checking. The CDR3 is made up of 19 amino acids. Germline loops: CDR1 SGHRS, CDR2 YFSETQ.

CDR3 sequence reads: CASSQPGLAGGLNTGELFF. The chain carries TRBV3-1 and TRBJ2-2; TCRdb names TRBD2, which stays unverified in the absence of DNA. The CDR3 consists of 19 residues. From germline, CDR1 is LGHDT and CDR2 YNNKEL (reference sequence).

This rearrangement joins TRBV4-2 to TRBJ2-3; checking the TCRdb D call of TRBD1 is not possible without DNA. Germline V gives CDR1 LGHNA, CDR2 YNFKEQ. The length of the CDR3 is 17 residues. The CDR3 region is CASSQTAGGAKTDTQYF.

The genes are TRBV5-1 and TRBJ2-2. This CDR3 region has 14 residues. Germline CDR1 and CDR2: SGHRS and YFSETQ. The CDR3 sequence: CASSPTEITGELFF.

This chain links TRBV12-3 or TRBV12-4 with TRBJ1-3. This CDR3 is built from 16 residues. The CDR3: CASSLYAGIFGNTIYF.

The CDR3 is CATSDASGNTDTQYF. The chain uses TRBV24-1 and TRBJ2-3; TCRdb designates TRBD2, a call that cannot be tested without DNA. CDR3 size: 15 residues. Germline V gene sequence: CDR1 KGHDR, CDR2 SFDVKD.

V usage is TRBV5-5 and J usage is TRBJ1-5; TCRdb outputs TRBD1, but without DNA this stays unchecked. Germline V CDR1 and CDR2: SGHKS, YYEKEE (reference sequence). The CDR3 spans 16 residues. CDR3 amino acids: CASSLGGMGPNQPQHF.

The rearrangement uses TRBV3-1 and TRBJ1-6. The CDR3 has 13 amino acids. The germline V gene has CDR1 LGHDT and CDR2 YNNKEL (reference sequence). CDR3 region: CASSQPTNSPLHF.

The chain carries TRBV6-1 and TRBJ2-1. CDR1 is MNHNS, CDR2 SASEGT, per germline. This CDR3 is 15 amino acids long. The CDR3 is CASTHNPISYNEQFF.

The genes are TRBV7-8 and TRBJ2-6; the TRBD1 assignment by TCRdb is unverifiable without DNA. The CDR3 has 19 residues. Germline values: CDR1 SGHVS, CDR2 FQNEAQ. The CDR3: CASSFGAGQGSSGANVLTF.

This sequence joins TRBV30 and TRBJ2-6; TCRdb picks TRBD1, but there is no DNA to check that call. The CDR3 has 16 amino acids. Per germline, CDR1 GTSNPN and CDR2 SVGIG (reference sequence). This CDR3 reads CAGNLEGGGGANVLTF.

The chain carries TRBV5-1 and TRBJ2-1; TCRdb names TRBD2, which stays unverified in the absence of DNA. Germline-derived CDR1 and CDR2 are SGHRS and YFSETQ. This CDR3 spans 17 amino acids. The CDR3 sequence is CASSPALAGGIRDEQFF.

The V call is TRBV19, the J call TRBJ2-2; the D call of TRBD1 rests on TCRdb alone, since no DNA is present to check it. This CDR3 contains 15 residues. Germline-derived CDR1 and CDR2 are LNHDA and SQIVND (reference sequence). CDR3: CASKKQGGYTGELFF.

The rearrangement joins TRBV28 to TRBJ2-7; TCRdb's D gene call, TRBD2, goes unchecked for lack of DNA. The CDR3 spans 13 residues. Germline loops: CDR1 MDHEN, CDR2 SYDVKM. CDR3 sequence reads: CASTPAGGGEQYF.

The chain recombines TRBV6-1 with TRBJ2-1; lacking DNA, the TRBD2 call made by TCRdb goes unchecked. This CDR3 spans 14 amino acids. Germline CDR1 and CDR2: MNHNS and SASEGT. This chain's CDR3 is CASSPGLERYEQFF.

The chain carries TRBV20-1 and TRBJ2-7; TCRdb's D call, TRBD1, is unchecked because there is no DNA. CDR3 length equals 15 residues. Germline V gene sequence: CDR1 DFQATT, CDR2 SNEGSKA (reference sequence). CDR3 amino acids: CSATTVDRVRYEQYF.

The chain joins TRBV24-1 to TRBJ2-3; the D gene TCRdb calls, TRBD2, cannot be checked with no DNA. The CDR3 length is 12 residues. Germline CDR1 and CDR2: KGHDR and SFDVKD. This CDR3 is CATMGLLDTQYF.

The genes are TRBV11-2 and TRBJ2-5. The CDR3 has 15 amino acids. Germline V gene sequence: CDR1 SGHAT, CDR2 FQNNGV. CDR3 protein: CASSRVLVEQETQYF.

The chain joins TRBV7-8 to TRBJ2-1; TCRdb indicates TRBD2, and absent DNA this call remains unverified. The CDR3 runs 15 residues. Germline V CDR1 and CDR2: SGHVS, FQNEAQ. The CDR3 loop is CASSKSGVGGNGLFF.

The chain has TRBV6-5 and TRBJ2-2; with no DNA, the TCRdb D assignment of TRBD1 cannot be verified. CDR1 is MNHEY and CDR2 is SVGAGI in the germline V gene. The CDR3 contains 13 residues. CDR3 sequence reads: CAGGATNTGELFF.

The chain joins TRBV7-3 to TRBJ2-5; with no DNA, the TCRdb D assignment of TRBD2 cannot be verified. The CDR3 contains 17 residues. Germline loops: CDR1 SGHTA, CDR2 FQGTGA. The CDR3 region is CASSLMAASGSSVTQYF.